A single sample gave rise to the 17 T cell receptor beta chains below, sequenced in a study of PD-1 and CTLA-4 blockade in melanoma. Clones were sequenced by immunoSEQ multiplex PCR, and TCRdb holds only the in-frame ones, with some missing. The sample includes roughly 30,000 clones, 85% to 90% seen only once; the top ten take around 8.7%. Sample: CD8+ T cells from peripheral blood, taken before anti-PD-1 treatment. Source of these receptors: a human donor with melanoma.

This chain links TRBV24-1 with TRBJ2-5, with D unresolved. The CDR3 runs to 13 residues. Looked up from germline, CDR1 is KGHDR and CDR2 is SFDVKD. The V and J ends lost 8 bases and 1 base respectively, with 10 bases between them. CDR3 protein: CATKAPGQETQYF. The CDR3 DNA is TGTGCCACCAAAGCCCCGGGCCAAGAGACCCAGTACTTC.

The CDR3 reads CASSQEGGSYNEQFF. The CDR3 DNA is TGTGCCAGCAGCCAAGAAGGGGGCTCCTACAATGAGCAGTTCTTC. V and J are TRBV14 and TRBJ2-1; a weak D match, TRBD1 (6 bases). The CDR3 extends over 15 amino acids. Germline V gene data show CDR1 as SGHDN and CDR2 as FVKESK. Trimming left V 0 bases short and J 0 bases short, with 6 bases between. The full variable domain, completed using reference TRBV14 and TRBJ2-1, is EAGVTQFPSHSVIEKGQTVTLRCDPISGHDNLYWYRRVMGKEIKFLLHFVKESKQDESGMPNNRFLAERTGGTYSTLKVQPAELEDSGVYFCASSQEGGSYNEQFFGPGTRLTVL.

The chain combines TRBV27 with TRBJ2-1; D possibly corresponds to TRBD2 (6 bases). This CDR3 contains 13 residues. Trimming cost V 8 bases and J 7 bases, with 15 bases left between them. CDR1 is MNHEY, CDR2 SMNVEV, per germline (reference sequence). CDR3 amino acids: CASGVAVLNEQFF. CDR3 coding DNA: TGTGCCAGCGGTGTAGCGGTACTGAATGAGCAGTTCTTC.

V is TRBV13 and J is TRBJ1-4; D is uncertain. V was clipped by 5 bases and J by 5 bases, with 12 bases between them. Germline assignment: CDR1 PRHDT and CDR2 FYEKMQ (reference sequence). The CDR3 is 14 residues long. The CDR3, as DNA: TGTGCCAGCAGCCCAGCGGGGAGCAATGAAAAACTGTTTTTT. Translating gives CASSPAGSNEKLFF.

This clone has a single count. The V call is TRBV11-2, the J call TRBJ2-7; possibly TRBD1 for D (6 bases). The V gene lost 0 bases and the J gene lost 0 bases, with 12 bases spanning the gap. The CDR3 sequence is 16 residues long. Looked up from germline, CDR1 is SGHAT and CDR2 is FQNNGV. The CDR3 here is CASSLDQTGDSYEQYF. The CDR3 DNA reads TGTGCCAGCAGCTTAGATCAGACAGGCGACTCCTACGAGCAGTACTTC.

The chain couples TRBV12-3 or TRBV12-4 to TRBJ2-1; D ambiguous. This CDR3 contains 13 residues. The ends were cut back, 6 bases at V and 7 bases at J, with 13 bases in the middle. CDR3 amino acids: CASSPPGRNEQFF. CDR3 bases: TGTGCCAGCAGCCCGCCTGGAAGAAATGAGCAGTTCTTC.

The rearrangement links TRBV6-5 to TRBJ2-1; 8 nucleotides match TRBD1. The V and J ends lost 2 bases and 5 bases, in that order; junction bases with no gene match: 8. This CDR3 region has 16 residues. Germline CDR1 and CDR2: MNHEY and SVGAGI. CDR3 coding DNA: TGTGCCAGCAGTTACACCGGACAGGGCTTCGACAATGAGCAGTTCTTC. This sequence encodes CASSYTGQGFDNEQFF.

The chain couples TRBV3-1 (or the pseudogene TRBV3-2) to TRBJ2-2; 10 nucleotides match TRBD2. J was trimmed by 6 bases and V by 3 bases; bases with no gene match: 13. Looked up from germline, CDR1 is LGHDT and CDR2 is YNNKEL (reference sequence). The CDR3 runs 18 residues. CDR3 DNA sequence: TGTGCCAGCAGCCACGGGGTAGCGGGGGGCCGAGGGGCCGGGGAGCTGTTTTTT. As protein: CASSHGVAGGRGAGELFF.

The chain is built from TRBV13 and TRBJ1-1; 8 bases are shared with TRBD1. This CDR3 has 16 amino acids. Germline V lookup: CDR1 PRHDT, CDR2 FYEKMQ (reference sequence). V trimming: 5 bases; J trimming: 5 bases; junction bases outside the gene matches: 13. CDR3 bases: TGTGCCAGCAGCCTAGCAATGACAGGGGCGGAAACTGAAGCTTTCTTT. This codes for CASSLAMTGAETEAFF.

The chain has TRBV6-6 and TRBJ1-1; a possible D gene is TRBD1 (6 bases). The CDR3 extends over 12 amino acids. The V gene lost 5 bases and the J gene lost 6 bases, with 10 bases spanning the gap. CDR1 and CDR2 (germline): MNHNY, SVGAGI (reference sequence). The CDR3 DNA is TGTGCCAGCAGTACAGGGCGAGCTGAAGCTTTCTTT. As protein: CASSTGRAEAFF.

This clone turned up a few times. The genes are TRBV5-1 and TRBJ2-7; D may be TRBD2 (5 bases). The germline V gene encodes CDR1 SGHRS and CDR2 YFSETQ. The germline V and J ends were trimmed by 2 bases and 3 bases, with 12 bases remaining between them. CDR3 length equals 14 residues. CDR3 in amino acids: CASSFEGAVYEQYF. The DNA for the CDR3 is TGCGCCAGCAGCTTTGAGGGTGCCGTCTACGAGCAGTACTTC.

The V gene is TRBV27, the J gene TRBJ1-1; 7 bases are a match to TRBD1. In germline, CDR1 is MNHEY, CDR2 SMNVEV (reference sequence). J was trimmed by 5 bases and V by 3 bases; bases with no gene match: 9. The CDR3 loop spans 15 amino acids. The CDR3 region is CASSFSSGGRTEAFF. The CDR3 DNA sequence: TGTGCCAGCAGTTTTTCCTCAGGGGGAAGGACTGAAGCTTTCTTT.

The chain couples TRBV5-1 to TRBJ1-4; no firm D call. The V end was cut by 0 bases, the J end by 5 bases, with 11 bases between. The germline CDR1 and CDR2 sequences are SGHRS and YFSETQ. This CDR3 is built from 15 residues. The CDR3 sequence is CASSLDSRGNEKLFF. CDR3 bases: TGCGCCAGCAGCTTGGACAGCCGCGGCAATGAAAAACTGTTTTTT.

This chain's CDR3 is CASKPVGDSPNTEAFF. The CDR3 nucleotides are TGTGCCAGCAAGCCCGTTGGGGACAGCCCGAACACTGAAGCTTTCTTT. The rearrangement uses TRBV27 and TRBJ1-1; 7 nucleotides line up with TRBD1. J lost 1 base, V lost 7 bases, and 12 bases had no gene match. Germline CDR1 reads MNHEY; CDR2 reads SMNVEV (reference sequence). The CDR3 extends over 16 amino acids.

This rearrangement joins TRBV6-4 to TRBJ2-1, with 10 bases fitting TRBD2. Unmatched junction bases numbered 5, after V lost 5 bases and J lost 4 bases. This CDR3 has 15 amino acids. Germline V gene data show CDR1 as MRHNA and CDR2 as SNTAGT. The CDR3 sequence: CASSISSGGYNEQFF. The CDR3 DNA follows: TGTGCCAGCAGTATCTCTAGCGGGGGTTACAATGAGCAGTTCTTC.

The gene calls are TRBV4-1 and TRBJ2-5; D gene unclear. CDR1 is MGHRA, CDR2 YSYEKL, per germline. V was shortened by 3 bases and J by 1 base, with 9 bases between the two germline ends. CDR3 size: 14 residues. CDR3 nucleotides: TGCGCCAGCAGCCATCCCGGCACCCAAGAGACCCAGTACTTC. Its translation is CASSHPGTQETQYF.

This clone has a single count. The rearrangement joins TRBV28 to TRBJ1-3; 7 nucleotides match TRBD1. J was trimmed by 4 bases and V by 7 bases; bases with no gene match: 7. From germline, CDR1 is MDHEN and CDR2 SYDVKM. This CDR3 spans 14 amino acids. The CDR3 loop reads CASMTQGRGNTIYF. The CDR3 DNA reads TGTGCCAGCATGACACAGGGGCGGGGAAACACCATATATTTT.